The clone carrying this T cell receptor beta chain has at least ten counts. This entry is derived from a study of T cells in Graves' hyperthyroidism and ophthalmopathy. It was RNA transcripts that yielded the amplified TCR beta CDR3 regions. TCR CDR3 regions were first amplified by RT-PCR with HTBI primers. Each CDR3 protein is one row after TCRdb ran MiXCR on the multiplex PCR reads. The data contain hundreds of thousands of distinct CDR3 sequences, roughly 15% of them singletons. The specimen was blood. This TCR derives from a woman aged 40 to 55 with Graves' ophthalmopathy.

The DNA of the CDR3 is TGTGCCAGCAGTCACCCCGGACAGGAGGAGACCCAGTACTTC. The encoded protein is CASSHPGQEETQYF. The rearrangement uses TRBV6-5 and TRBJ2-5; 7 bases agree with TRBD1. Germline V gene data show CDR1 as MNHEY and CDR2 as SVGAGI. This CDR3 has 14 amino acids. V dropped 5 bases and J dropped 5; count of bases not matched to a gene: 8.